Each of the 3 T cell receptor beta chains below was sequenced from the same sample in a study of a mutant IDH1 vaccine in newly diagnosed glioma. Time point here: week 5, during vaccination. A 20-mer mutant IDH1 peptide at 300 ug was injected subcutaneously with topical imiquimod. The antigens these receptors bind are not known. Sequencing used immunoSEQ multiplex PCR; TCRdb keeps in-frame clones, though not all of them. The table lists roughly 42,000 clones, 80% to 90% of them singletons. Material: PBMCs, obtained from a glioma patient whose treatment included an IDH1 peptide vaccine. These receptors originate from a man in his forties with glioma.

This rearrangement joins TRBV7-2 to TRBJ2-5; D is uncertain. Germline V gene lookup returns CDR1 SGHTA and CDR2 FQGNSA. This CDR3 is 12 amino acids long. V was pared by 3 bases and J by 4 bases, with 6 bases between. The DNA for the CDR3 is TGTGCCAGCAGCTTTTTTCCAGAGACCCAGTACTTC. Translation: CASSFFPETQYF.

CDR3 sequence (DNA): TGTGCCAGCAGCCCGACAGGGGTTGTTCGTGGCTACACCTTC. Protein: CASSPTGVVRGYTF. The chain carries TRBV27 and TRBJ1-2, with TRBD1 matching 8 bases. The V and J ends lost 6 bases and 7 bases, in that order; junction bases with no gene match: 10. Per the germline V gene, CDR1 is MNHEY and CDR2 is SMNVEV (reference sequence). This CDR3 comprises 14 residues.

The CDR3 DNA reads as TGTGCCAGCAGTTCCGGAGGGGAGGCCTATTTGGCTTTCTTT. As protein: CASSSGGEAYLAFF. The chain couples TRBV5-4 to TRBJ1-1; maybe TRBD1 (5 bases). Germline V gene data show CDR1 as SGHNT and CDR2 as YYREEE (reference sequence). With 5 bases removed from V and 11 bases from J, the gap between germline ends came to 22 bases. The CDR3 is 14 residues long.